This T cell receptor beta chain was observed in a study of T cells in Graves' hyperthyroidism and ophthalmopathy. Template material for amplifying TCR beta CDR3 regions consisted of RNA transcripts. An initial round of RT-PCR targeting the TCR CDR3 relied on the HTBI primer set. TCRdb reprocessed the multiplex PCR reads via MiXCR and lists one record per CDR3 protein. The table records under 350,000 distinct CDR3 sequences, over 15% of them present only once. In this sample, this clonotype turned up many times. Germline lookup yields CDR1 MDHEN and CDR2 SYDVKM. With V trimmed by 4 bases and J by 4 bases, 7 bases remained unmatched. The CDR3 is made up of 16 amino acids. Uncontrolled infection, other autoimmune disease, pregnancy or lactation excluded patients. Diagnostic assessment was based on clinical symptoms, serum thyroxine and TRAb, thyroid ultrasound and orbital computed tomography. PBMCs came from around 9.7 ml fresh peripheral blood.

The sequencing sample was made of blood. The chain has TRBV28 and TRBJ2-3; 11 nucleotides align to TRBD2. This receptor was taken from a woman aged 55-75 years with Graves' ophthalmopathy. CDR3 coding DNA: TGTGCCAGCAGTTCCCAGACTAGCGGGGTCTCAGATACGCAGTATTTT. Translated: CASSSQTSGVSDTQYF.